This is a list of T cell receptor beta chains from one sample in a study of blood T cell repertoires in COVID-19. The assay was immunoSEQ multiplex PCR, and TCRdb's table has in-frame clones only and misses some. The sample includes 300,000 to 400,000 clones, about nine tenths of them seen just once. The sequencing sample was made of peripheral blood. Receptors were obtained from a woman in her 30s with COVID-19, enrolled during active disease. The CDR3 runs from the conserved cysteine through the conserved F or W. The D gene is left open where the match is weak. The listing skips clone size in some rows; elsewhere it reads once, few, many or a size class.

J: TRBJ2-7; V: TRBV4-3; D: TRBD1; size: NA; CDR3: CASSQDPGQIYEQYF; DNA: TGCGCCAGCAGCCAAGACCCGGGACAGATCTACGAGCAGTACTTC
J: TRBJ1-2; V: TRBV12-3/TRBV12-4; D: TRBD1; size: NA; CDR3: CASSSDRDYGYTF; DNA: TGTGCCAGCAGTTCGGACAGGGATTATGGCTACACCTTC
J: TRBJ1-5; V: TRBV7-9; D: TRBD1; size: NA; CDR3: CASSGQGGQPQHF; DNA: TGTGCCAGCAGCGGACAGGGGGGGCAGCCCCAGCATTTT
J: TRBJ1-1; V: TRBV4-3; D: NA; size: NA; CDR3: CASSPTNRVLNTEAFF; DNA: TGCGCCAGCAGCCCAACGAACAGGGTACTGAACACTGAAGCTTTCTTT
J: TRBJ2-4; V: TRBV7-2; D: NA; size: NA; CDR3: CASSRNGGASKNIQYF; DNA: TGTGCCAGCAGTAGAAATGGGGGGGCGTCCAAAAACATTCAGTACTTC
J: TRBJ2-2; V: TRBV7-2; D: TRBD1; size: NA; CDR3: CASSWTGNTGELFF; DNA: TGTGCCAGCAGCTGGACAGGGAACACCGGGGAGCTGTTTTTT
J: TRBJ2-5; V: TRBV6-5; D: NA; size: NA; CDR3: CASSYDSPNQETQYF; DNA: TGTGCCAGCAGTTACGATAGTCCGAACCAAGAGACCCAGTACTTC
J: TRBJ2-6; V: TRBV27; D: NA; size: once; CDR3: CASKRRAGTSGANVLTF; DNA: TGTGCCAGCAAGAGGAGGGCAGGAACCTCTGGGGCCAACGTCCTGACTTTC
J: TRBJ2-7; V: TRBV4-1; D: TRBD2; size: NA; CDR3: CASSQDYLAGGPGEQYF; DNA: TGCGCCAGCAGCCAAGATTATCTAGCGGGGGGGCCGGGCGAGCAGTACTTC
J: TRBJ1-2; V: TRBV6-5; D: NA; size: NA; CDR3: CASTQRGYPYGYTF; DNA: TGTGCCAGCACTCAAAGGGGGTACCCCTATGGCTACACCTTC
J: TRBJ2-5; V: TRBV3-1/TRBV3-2; D: TRBD1; size: NA; CDR3: CASSPSPGQDIYNTQYF; DNA: TGTGCCAGCAGCCCGTCTCCGGGACAGGATATTTACAATACCCAGTACTTC
J: TRBJ2-5; V: TRBV5-1; D: TRBD2; size: NA; CDR3: CASSLGSGGQETQYF; DNA: TGCGCCAGCAGCTTGGGTTCGGGGGGACAAGAGACCCAGTACTTC
J: TRBJ2-7; V: TRBV4-3; D: NA; size: NA; CDR3: CASSSQWGLPSHEQYF; DNA: TGCGCCAGCAGCTCCCAATGGGGGCTCCCTAGCCACGAGCAGTACTTC
J: TRBJ1-1; V: TRBV19; D: TRBD1; size: NA; CDR3: CASSTDRGLSNTEAFF; DNA: TGTGCCAGTAGCACTGACAGGGGGCTGTCAAACACTGAAGCTTTCTTT
J: TRBJ2-1; V: TRBV15; D: NA; size: NA; CDR3: CATSSFPLAPEQFF; DNA: TGTGCCACCAGCAGCTTCCCACTAGCTCCTGAGCAGTTCTTC
J: TRBJ1-2; V: TRBV19; D: NA; size: few; CDR3: CASRVRERYGYTF; DNA: TGTGCCAGTAGGGTCAGGGAACGTTATGGCTACACCTTC
J: TRBJ1-4; V: TRBV28; D: NA; size: NA; CDR3: CASRRYTATNEKLFF; DNA: TGTGCCAGCAGGAGGTACACCGCAACTAATGAAAAACTGTTTTTT
J: TRBJ2-2; V: TRBV7-2; D: TRBD2; size: once; CDR3: CASSFSGTSGTGELFF; DNA: TGTGCCAGCAGCTTCTCCGGGACTAGTGGCACCGGGGAGCTGTTTTTT
J: TRBJ2-2; V: TRBV5-1; D: NA; size: NA; CDR3: CASSNVGRLGTGELFF; DNA: TGCGCCAGCAGCAATGTTGGGAGGTTGGGCACCGGGGAGCTGTTTTTT
J: TRBJ1-3; V: TRBV25-1; D: NA; size: NA; CDR3: CASSELGQVAGNTIYF; DNA: TGTGCCAGCAGTGAATTGGGCCAGGTGGCTGGAAACACCATATATTTT
J: TRBJ1-5; V: TRBV7-2; D: NA; size: NA; CDR3: CASSLSPLQNQPQHF; DNA: TGTGCCAGCAGCTTAAGTCCCCTCCAGAATCAGCCCCAGCATTTT
J: TRBJ1-5; V: TRBV19; D: NA; size: NA; CDR3: CASSTRGMSGIYSNQPQHF; DNA: TGTGCCAGTAGTACTCGGGGGATGTCAGGGATCTATAGCAATCAGCCCCAGCATTTT
J: TRBJ1-6; V: TRBV6-5; D: TRBD1; size: NA; CDR3: CASRDRGSPLHF; DNA: TGTGCCAGCAGAGACAGGGGTTCACCCCTCCACTTT
J: TRBJ1-2; V: TRBV6-1; D: NA; size: NA; CDR3: CASSDWIGANYGYTF; DNA: TGTGCCAGCAGTGATTGGATAGGGGCAAACTATGGCTACACCTTC
J: TRBJ1-2; V: TRBV4-3; D: NA; size: once; CDR3: CASSQGNSAYGYTF; DNA: TGCGCCAGCAGCCAAGGCAACAGTGCCTATGGCTACACCTTC
J: TRBJ2-5; V: TRBV24-1; D: TRBD2; size: NA; CDR3: CATSEARTSGGFQETQYF; DNA: TGTGCCACCAGTGAGGCAAGGACTAGCGGGGGCTTCCAAGAGACCCAGTACTTC
J: TRBJ2-1; V: TRBV6-5; D: NA; size: NA; CDR3: CASRKTGYPEKQFF; DNA: TGTGCCAGCAGAAAAACAGGATACCCCGAGAAGCAGTTCTTC
J: TRBJ2-2; V: TRBV7-2; D: NA; size: NA; CDR3: CASSLLGITGELFF; DNA: TGTGCCAGCAGCCTTCTCGGTATCACCGGGGAGCTGTTTTTT
J: TRBJ1-4; V: TRBV5-4; D: TRBD1; size: NA; CDR3: CASSLPGQGPGKLFF; DNA: TGTGCCAGCAGCTTGCCGGGACAGGGCCCAGGAAAACTGTTTTTT
J: TRBJ1-1; V: TRBV6-5; D: NA; size: NA; CDR3: CASSSRGMNTEAFF; DNA: TGTGCCAGCAGTTCGAGGGGGATGAACACTGAAGCTTTCTTT
J: TRBJ1-2; V: TRBV7-2; D: NA; size: NA; CDR3: CASSLAVGGTGGYTF; DNA: TGTGCCAGCAGCTTAGCGGTAGGAGGGACGGGTGGCTACACCTTC
J: TRBJ1-5; V: TRBV6-5; D: NA; size: NA; CDR3: CASSRQKSAPQHF; DNA: TGTGCCAGCAGTAGACAGAAATCAGCTCCCCAGCATTTT
J: TRBJ1-5; V: TRBV6-1; D: NA; size: NA; CDR3: CASSDNQNSNQPQHF; DNA: TGTGCCAGCAGTGATAACCAGAATAGCAATCAGCCCCAGCATTTT
J: TRBJ1-2; V: TRBV29-1; D: TRBD1; size: NA; CDR3: CSVHTGEDLSLDGYTF; DNA: TGCAGCGTTCATACAGGGGAGGACCTTTCCTTGGACGGCTACACCTTC
J: TRBJ2-7; V: TRBV13; D: NA; size: NA; CDR3: CASSSGLERAEQYF; DNA: TGTGCCAGCAGCTCGGGTCTTGAGCGGGCCGAGCAGTACTTC
J: TRBJ1-1; V: TRBV12-3/TRBV12-4; D: NA; size: once; CDR3: CASSLSRAEAFF; DNA: TGTGCCAGCAGTTTAAGCAGGGCTGAAGCTTTCTTT
J: TRBJ1-6; V: TRBV6-6; D: NA; size: NA; CDR3: CASSRDNNSPLHF; DNA: TGTGCCAGCAGCCGGGACAATAATTCACCCCTCCACTTT
J: TRBJ2-1; V: TRBV19; D: TRBD1; size: NA; CDR3: CASSIRGNEQFF; DNA: TGTGCCAGTAGTATCAGGGGGAATGAGCAGTTCTTC
J: TRBJ2-7; V: TRBV5-1; D: TRBD2; size: NA; CDR3: CASSLAPSGGYSYEQYF; DNA: TGCGCCAGCAGCTTGGCCCCTAGCGGGGGGTACTCCTACGAGCAGTACTTC
J: TRBJ1-6; V: TRBV7-2; D: NA; size: NA; CDR3: CASSLDSTRNSPLHF; DNA: TGTGCCAGCAGTTTGGACAGCACTCGGAATTCACCCCTCCACTTT
J: TRBJ2-5; V: TRBV5-1; D: TRBD1; size: once; CDR3: CASTTATGYETQYF; DNA: TGCGCCAGCACCACTGCGACAGGGTACGAGACCCAGTACTTC
J: TRBJ2-1; V: TRBV14; D: TRBD2; size: NA; CDR3: CASSRTSGYNEQFF; DNA: TGTGCCAGCAGCCGGACTAGCGGGTACAATGAGCAGTTCTTC
J: TRBJ1-3; V: TRBV10-3; D: NA; size: NA; CDR3: CAISEPAQASSGNTIYF; DNA: TGTGCCATCAGTGAGCCTGCCCAAGCTTCCTCTGGAAACACCATATATTTT
J: TRBJ1-1; V: TRBV2; D: TRBD1; size: few; CDR3: CASSEGILGTGVNTEAFF; DNA: TGTGCCAGCAGTGAAGGAATATTGGGGACAGGGGTAAACACTGAAGCTTTCTTT
J: TRBJ2-7; V: TRBV18; D: NA; size: NA; CDR3: CASSPGTGKKGEQYF; DNA: TGTGCCAGCTCACCTGGCACAGGGAAGAAAGGCGAGCAGTACTTC
J: TRBJ2-3; V: TRBV20-1; D: NA; size: NA; CDR3: CSASSRAVSTDTQYF; DNA: TGCAGTGCTAGTTCCAGGGCCGTTAGCACAGATACGCAGTATTTT
J: TRBJ2-5; V: TRBV5-1; D: TRBD2; size: NA; CDR3: CASSLRGLAAGETQYF; DNA: TGCGCCAGCAGCTTGCGGGGACTAGCGGCCGGGGAGACCCAGTACTTC
J: TRBJ2-7; V: TRBV5-5; D: TRBD2; size: NA; CDR3: CASSLGLAGGYEQYF; DNA: TGTGCCAGCAGCTTGGGGCTAGCGGGGGGGTACGAGCAGTACTTC
J: TRBJ2-3; V: TRBV30; D: NA; size: NA; CDR3: CAWSPGLTDTQYF; DNA: TGTGCCTGGAGCCCGGGACTTACAGATACGCAGTATTTT
J: TRBJ1-5; V: TRBV2; D: NA; size: NA; CDR3: CASSTDRGNQPQHF; DNA: TGTGCCAGCAGCACCGACAGAGGAAATCAGCCCCAGCATTTT
J: TRBJ1-2; V: TRBV2; D: TRBD1; size: NA; CDR3: CASIGTGPPNYGYTF; DNA: TGTGCCAGCATTGGGACAGGGCCCCCTAACTATGGCTACACCTTC
J: TRBJ2-3; V: TRBV2; D: NA; size: NA; CDR3: CASSYTDTQYF; DNA: TGTGCCAGCAGTTACACAGATACGCAGTATTTT
J: TRBJ1-2; V: TRBV6-5; D: TRBD1; size: NA; CDR3: CASSYNLGRGQVGYTF; DNA: TGTGCCAGCAGTTACAACCTTGGCAGGGGGCAAGTCGGCTACACCTTC
J: TRBJ2-3; V: TRBV18; D: TRBD1; size: NA; CDR3: CASSPDRGTDTQYF; DNA: TGTGCCAGCTCACCTGACAGGGGTACAGATACGCAGTATTTT
J: TRBJ1-2; V: TRBV29-1; D: NA; size: NA; CDR3: CSVVGEYGYTF; DNA: TGCAGCGTTGTCGGGGAATATGGCTACACCTTC
J: TRBJ2-3; V: TRBV10-3; D: TRBD1; size: NA; CDR3: CAISAVDRGTDTQYF; DNA: TGTGCCATCAGTGCTGTGGACAGGGGAACAGATACGCAGTATTTT
J: TRBJ2-7; V: TRBV3-1/TRBV3-2; D: NA; size: NA; CDR3: CASSQDPERRSYEQYF; DNA: TGTGCCAGCAGCCAAGATCCGGAGCGGCGCTCCTACGAGCAGTACTTC